This record covers a single TCR beta chain. What it binds is unknown. This entry belongs to a study of cytomegalovirus exposure and HLA in healthy donors. Study conclusions and caveats: One variant, a missense change in DCLRE1C, was linked in a later analysis to TCR beta V- and J-gene trimming. Within a later analysis, the majority of CMV-associated TCR beta chains appeared HLA-restricted.

PCR amplification relied on 60 Vbeta primers (plus 13 Jbeta primers). TCRdb's copy holds only in-frame clones and misses some; the assay was immunoSEQ multiplex PCR. The sample records roughly 120,000 clones, 79% being singletons. V was trimmed by 4 bases and J by 4 bases, leaving 17 bases between them. CDR1 is SGHDN and CDR2 is FVKESK in the germline V gene. CDR3 size: 16 residues. The chain joins TRBV14 to TRBJ2-1; the D gene is possibly TRBD1 (5 bases). The receptor's source is a man aged 18 to 29 in good health and CMV-seronegative. Sequencing was done on a sample of PBMCs. This CDR3 reads CASSPRVSEYYNEQFF. In nucleotides, the CDR3 is TGTGCCAGCAGCCCCAGGGTTTCAGAATATTACAATGAGCAGTTCTTC.